The entry below gives a single T cell receptor (beta chain) sequence along with its context. The CDR3 has 13 residues. Germline lookup yields CDR1 DFQATT and CDR2 SNEGSKA (reference sequence). Trimming removed 2 bases from V and 6 bases from J; junction bases left unmatched: 6. The data are from a study of T cells in Graves' hyperthyroidism and ophthalmopathy. Blood was drawn at first hyperthyroidism diagnosis, before any ophthalmopathy symptoms. What was amplified from RNA transcripts were TCR beta CDR3 regions. First-round RT-PCR with HTBI primers amplified the TCR CDR3 region. A single record per CDR3 protein comes from TCRdb applying MiXCR to the multiplex PCR reads. The sample yields approximately 620,000 distinct CDR3 sequences, around 14% seen once.

The receptor was derived from a woman between 25 and 40 years old with Graves' hyperthyroidism that later progressed to Graves' ophthalmopathy. The chain employs TRBV20-1 and TRBJ1-2; 7 nucleotides match TRBD1. Source material: blood. Written as DNA, the CDR3 is TGCAGTGCTAGAACAGGGGCGAATAATGGCTACACCTTC. This gives the protein CSARTGANNGYTF.